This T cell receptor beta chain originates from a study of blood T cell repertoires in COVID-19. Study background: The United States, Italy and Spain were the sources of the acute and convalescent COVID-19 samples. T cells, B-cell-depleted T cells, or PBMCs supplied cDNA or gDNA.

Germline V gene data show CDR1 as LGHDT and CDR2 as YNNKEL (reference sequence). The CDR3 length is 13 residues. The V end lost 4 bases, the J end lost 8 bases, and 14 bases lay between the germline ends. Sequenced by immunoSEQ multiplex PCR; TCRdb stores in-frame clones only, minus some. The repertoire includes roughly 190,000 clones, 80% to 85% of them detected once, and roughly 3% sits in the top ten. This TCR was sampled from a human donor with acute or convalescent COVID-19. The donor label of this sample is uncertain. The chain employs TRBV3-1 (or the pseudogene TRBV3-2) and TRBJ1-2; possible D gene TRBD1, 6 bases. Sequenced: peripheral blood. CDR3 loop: CASSPGEVGGYTF. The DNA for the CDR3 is TGTGCCAGCAGCCCAGGGGAAGTCGGAGGCTACACCTTC.